One and the same sample provided the 30 T cell receptor beta chains below, sequenced in a study of OX40 agonist ivuxolimab in advanced cancers. Produced via immunoSEQ multiplex PCR; TCRdb's table is partial and in-frame only. This sample carries about 68,000 clones, nearly 85% of them seen once, and the ten largest clones take under 13%. Specimen: CD4+ or CD8+ T cells sorted from blood, collected in a trial of the OX40 agonist ivuxolimab. The receptors were gathered from an adult with an advanced solid tumor such as melanoma, head and neck, liver or kidney cancer.

This chain links TRBV6-1 with TRBJ1-1, with a weak D call TRBD1 (5 bases). The length of the CDR3 is 16 residues. Germline lookup yields CDR1 MNHNS and CDR2 SASEGT. V was cut by 1 base and J by 4 bases, with 16 bases left in between. CDR3 loop: CASSEGIDSWATEAFF. The CDR3 region has the DNA TGTGCCAGCAGTGAAGGGATCGACAGCTGGGCCACTGAAGCTTTCTTT.

The V gene is TRBV19, the J gene TRBJ2-7; 10 bases agree with TRBD1. The germline CDR1 and CDR2 sequences are LNHDA and SQIVND (reference sequence). This CDR3 spans 15 amino acids. V lost 6 bases and J lost 1; bases outside the gene matches: 6. CDR3 sequence: CASRDPGQGSYEQYF. CDR3 in DNA: TGTGCCAGTAGAGATCCGGGACAGGGGTCCTACGAGCAGTACTTC.

A few counts support this clone. This sequence joins TRBV30 and TRBJ1-5; D possibly corresponds to TRBD1 (5 bases). This CDR3 has 13 amino acids. The ends were cut back, 3 bases at V and 7 bases at J, with 13 bases in the middle. Germline values: CDR1 GTSNPN, CDR2 SVGIG (reference sequence). The CDR3 DNA sequence: TGTGCCTGGAGCGGAGGGGACGGCCAGCCCCAGCATTTT. Encoded protein: CAWSGGDGQPQHF.

The CDR3 sequence: CASSLPSLSYNEQFF. The CDR3 nucleotides are TGTGCCAGCAGCTTACCTAGTCTCTCCTACAATGAGCAGTTCTTC. J is TRBJ2-1 and V is TRBV7-4, with unresolved D. V was shortened by 2 bases and J by 0 bases, with 8 bases between the two germline ends. The CDR3 extends over 15 amino acids. CDR1 SGHVT and CDR2 SQSDAQ come from the germline V gene.

The rearrangement joins TRBV9 to TRBJ2-3; weak D call: TRBD2 (6 bases). V was pared by 3 bases and J by 4 bases, with 15 bases between. In germline, CDR1 is SGDLS, CDR2 YYNGEE. The CDR3 runs 15 residues. The CDR3 protein is CASSDLRREADTQYF. In DNA, the CDR3 is TGTGCCAGCAGCGATCTACGCAGGGAGGCAGATACGCAGTATTTT.

The V gene is TRBV19, the J gene TRBJ1-5; 9 bases line up with TRBD1. Germline CDR1 reads LNHDA; CDR2 reads SQIVND (reference sequence). There are 18 residues in the CDR3. V shed 5 bases, J shed 0 bases, and the junction held 11 bases outside the gene matches. CDR3 loop: CASSAALGTGPSNQPQHF. The DNA for the CDR3 is TGTGCCAGTAGTGCCGCCCTCGGGACAGGGCCTAGCAATCAGCCCCAGCATTTT. The variable domain in full, with the rest retrieved from reference TRBV19 and TRBJ1-5, is DGGITQSPKYLFRKEGQNVTLSCEQNLNHDAMYWYRQDPGQGLRLIYYSQIVNDFQKGDIAEGYSVSREKKESFPLTVTSAQKNPTAFYLCASSAALGTGPSNQPQHFGDGTRLSIL.

The gene calls are TRBV27 and TRBJ2-7, with D possibly matching TRBD1 (6 bases). V lost 5 bases and J lost 1, with 15 bases in between. In germline, CDR1 is MNHEY, CDR2 SMNVEV (reference sequence). CDR3 length: 15 amino acids. The CDR3 is CASSVTGYLSYEQYF. As DNA, the CDR3 is TGTGCCAGCAGTGTTACAGGGTATCTGTCCTACGAGCAGTACTTC.

The rearrangement joins TRBV4-2 to TRBJ2-7; 9 bases are shared with TRBD2. V dropped 1 base and J dropped 4; count of bases not matched to a gene: 8. The length of the CDR3 is 16 residues. Germline CDR1 and CDR2: LGHNA and YNFKEQ. DNA for the CDR3: TGTGCCAGCAGCCAAGTGGCGGGACTAGCAGAATACGAGCAGTACTTC. As protein: CASSQVAGLAEYEQYF.

The chain employs TRBV5-1 and TRBJ1-1; tentatively, D is TRBD1 (6 bases). Germline CDR1 SGHRS, CDR2 YFSETQ. Trimming shortened V by 6 bases and J by 5 bases, and 14 bases separated the two germline ends. The CDR3 is 13 residues long. The CDR3 DNA sequence: TGCGCCAGCAAAGGGGGGCTGGGGACTGAAGCTTTCTTT. As protein: CASKGGLGTEAFF.

This chain joins TRBV28 and TRBJ1-1; TRBD1 is a possible D gene (6 bases). Germline V gene lookup returns CDR1 MDHEN and CDR2 SYDVKM. The V and J ends lost 1 base and 5 bases respectively, with 17 bases between them. This CDR3 region has 16 residues. CDR3 region: CASSLLNRGRGTEAFF. The CDR3 DNA sequence: TGTGCCAGCAGTTTATTAAACCGGGGGCGAGGGACTGAAGCTTTCTTT.

J is TRBJ1-1 and V is TRBV5-6; D remains ambiguous. This CDR3 has 15 residues. Germline V gene lookup returns CDR1 SGHDT and CDR2 YYEEEE. Trimming removed 6 bases from V and 0 bases from J, with 15 bases in between. CDR3 amino acids: CASTDRGHMNTEAFF. CDR3 nucleotides: TGTGCCAGCACCGACCGGGGTCACATGAACACTGAAGCTTTCTTT.

J is TRBJ2-3 and V is TRBV30; TRBD2 is a possible D gene (6 bases). Germline CDR1 GTSNPN, CDR2 SVGIG (reference sequence). Trimming cost V 4 bases and J 2 bases, with 13 bases left between them. The CDR3 contains 14 residues. CDR3 sequence reads: CAWKSGHNTDTQYF. The DNA for the CDR3 is TGTGCCTGGAAGAGCGGGCACAACACAGATACGCAGTATTTT. Full variable domain (rest looked up from reference TRBV30 and TRBJ2-3): SQTIHQWPATLVQPVGSPLSLECTVEGTSNPNLYWYRQAAGRGLQLLFYSVGIGQISSEVPQNLSASRPQDRQFILSSKKLLLSDSGFYLCAWKSGHNTDTQYFGPGTRLTVL.

This chain joins TRBV7-2 and TRBJ2-7; D possibly uses TRBD1 or TRBD2 (7 bases each). This CDR3 has 17 amino acids. The germline V and J ends were trimmed by 5 bases and 0 bases, with 20 bases remaining between them. CDR1 is SGHTA and CDR2 is FQGNSA in the germline V gene. The DNA of the CDR3 is TGTGCCAGCAGCCGGCAGGGGGGAGCGGGAACCTCCTACGAGCAGTACTTC. It encodes CASSRQGGAGTSYEQYF.

The V and J genes are TRBV28 and TRBJ2-7; 13 bases fit TRBD2. The germline V gene has CDR1 MDHEN and CDR2 SYDVKM. With V trimmed by 5 bases and J by 3 bases, 4 bases remained unmatched. This CDR3 region has 15 residues. CDR3 sequence: CASSITSGRDYEQYF. The CDR3 region has the DNA TGTGCCAGCAGTATTACTAGCGGGAGGGACTACGAGCAGTACTTC.

The rearrangement joins TRBV2 to TRBJ1-1, with D uncertain. Germline CDR1 and CDR2: SNHLY and FYNNEI. V lost 4 bases and J 8 bases, leaving 8 bases between the germline ends. The CDR3 is made up of 11 amino acids. The CDR3 reads CASSGEAEAFF. In DNA, the CDR3 is TGTGCCAGCAGTGGGGAGGCAGAAGCTTTCTTT.

This rearrangement joins TRBV5-8 to TRBJ1-6; no clear D. Looked up from germline, CDR1 is SGHTS and CDR2 is YDEGEE. The V end lost 0 bases, the J end lost 4 bases, and 11 bases lay between the germline ends. The CDR3 contains 16 residues. The CDR3, as DNA: TGTGCCAGCAGCTTGGCTGGCATTTCGTATAATTCACCCCTCCACTTT. Its translation: CASSLAGISYNSPLHF.

The rearrangement uses TRBV15 and TRBJ2-2, with 13 bases fitting TRBD2. V gave up 0 bases and J gave up 3 bases; unmatched junction bases: 4. The CDR3 is made up of 18 amino acids. Germline assignment: CDR1 LNHNV and CDR2 YYDKDF (reference sequence). CDR3 protein: CATSRDRGLAGHTGELFF. For the CDR3, the DNA is TGTGCCACCAGCAGAGATCGGGGACTAGCGGGACACACCGGGGAGCTGTTTTTT.

A single count supports this clone. The V call is TRBV28, the J call TRBJ2-7, with 7 bases matching TRBD2. This CDR3 spans 15 amino acids. The V gene end was trimmed by 4 bases and the J gene end by 1 base; junction bases not matched to a gene: 7. The V gene's germline CDR1 is MDHEN and CDR2 SYDVKM. CDR3 protein: CASSSLGGASYEQYF. CDR3 nucleotides: TGTGCCAGCAGTTCCTTGGGAGGGGCATCCTACGAGCAGTACTTC.

V usage is TRBV5-1 and J usage is TRBJ2-7; 7 bases align to TRBD2. In germline, CDR1 is SGHRS, CDR2 YFSETQ. The CDR3 extends over 14 amino acids. The ends lost 0 bases at V and 6 bases at J; junction bases unmatched: 6. The CDR3 nucleotides read TGCGCCAGCAGCTTGGACGGGGGGACGGTCGAGCAGTACTTC. This gives the protein CASSLDGGTVEQYF.

This rearrangement joins TRBV19 to TRBJ2-6; D not certain. CDR1 LNHDA and CDR2 SQIVND come from the germline V gene (reference sequence). The CDR3 has 15 amino acids. V was shortened by 4 bases and J by 0 bases, with 7 bases between the two germline ends. CDR3 bases: TGTGCCAGTAGTACCTGGATCTCTGGGGCCAACGTCCTGACTTTC. Translated, it gives CASSTWISGANVLTF. Drawing the rest from reference TRBV19 and TRBJ2-6, the complete variable domain is DGGITQSPKYLFRKEGQNVTLSCEQNLNHDAMYWYRQDPGQGLRLIYYSQIVNDFQKGDIAEGYSVSREKKESFPLTVTSAQKNPTAFYLCASSTWISGANVLTFGAGSRLTVL.

The chain combines TRBV28 with TRBJ2-3, with 11 bases lining up with TRBD2. The CDR3 spans 17 residues. Germline values: CDR1 MDHEN, CDR2 SYDVKM. V gave up 6 bases and J gave up 0 bases; unmatched junction bases: 8. CDR3 DNA: TGTGCCAGCAGATTGACGACTAGCGGGGTTAGCACAGATACGCAGTATTTT. Translation: CASRLTTSGVSTDTQYF.

The chain uses TRBV7-9 and TRBJ2-2, with a tentative D call TRBD1 (6 bases). Germline CDR1 SEHNR, CDR2 FQNEAQ (reference sequence). This CDR3 spans 13 amino acids. Trimming pared 6 bases from V and 6 bases from J, leaving 11 bases between. The CDR3 is CASRKTGPGELFF. CDR3 DNA sequence: TGTGCCAGCAGAAAGACAGGCCCCGGGGAGCTGTTTTTT.

This clone was counted once. The gene calls are TRBV9 and TRBJ2-5; TRBD2 matches at 7 bases. This CDR3 region has 14 residues. With 4 bases clipped from V and 5 bases from J, the junction kept 8 bases outside the gene matches. CDR1 and CDR2 from the germline V gene are SGDLS and YYNGEE. For the CDR3, the DNA is TGTGCCAGCAGCCGGCGGGGGTCGGAGGAGACCCAGTACTTC. Amino acid sequence: CASSRRGSEETQYF.

This chain uses TRBV28 with TRBJ1-1; no reliable D call. CDR3 length: 13 amino acids. Trimming cost V 3 bases and J 5 bases, with 10 bases left between them. From germline, CDR1 is MDHEN and CDR2 SYDVKM. The CDR3 coding sequence is TGTGCCAGCAGTTTTAAAAGCCTAACTGAAGCTTTCTTT. Amino acid sequence: CASSFKSLTEAFF. Variable domain in full (rest from reference TRBV28 and TRBJ1-1): DVKVTQSSRYLVKRTGEKVFLECVQDMDHENMFWYRQDPGLGLRLIYFSYDVKMKEKGDIPEGYSVSREKKERFSLILESASTNQTSMYLCASSFKSLTEAFFGQGTRLTVV.

The rearrangement links TRBV5-1 to TRBJ1-6; D is unclear. CDR3 length equals 14 residues. The germline CDR1 and CDR2 sequences are SGHRS and YFSETQ. Trimming took off 3 bases at V and 6 bases at J, with 10 bases between the two ends. DNA of the CDR3: TGCGCCAGCAGCTCGGTAGGTGGTAATTCACCCCTCCACTTT. Translated, it gives CASSSVGGNSPLHF.

The chain joins TRBV7-9 to TRBJ2-1, with 14 bases lining up with TRBD2. The junction had 8 bases not matched to a gene; V was cut back by 4 bases and J by 9 bases. CDR1 and CDR2 (germline): SEHNR, FQNEAQ (reference sequence). The CDR3 spans 16 residues. The CDR3 DNA reads TGTGCCAGCAGCTGGCCGGAGGGACTAGCGGGAGTTGAGCAGTTCTTC. It encodes CASSWPEGLAGVEQFF.

The chain joins TRBV28 to TRBJ1-3; possibly TRBD1 for D (5 bases). The CDR3 runs to 14 residues. Germline-derived CDR1 and CDR2 are MDHEN and SYDVKM. The V end lost 3 bases, the J end lost 3 bases, and 9 bases lay between the germline ends. In DNA, the CDR3 is TGTGCCAGCAGTTTGGGGGGGGTTGGAAACACCATATATTTT. Translated, it gives CASSLGGVGNTIYF.

In this sample, this clone turned up once. The chain joins TRBV4-1 to TRBJ1-4; 7 bases map to TRBD1. The CDR3 contains 14 residues. The germline V gene encodes CDR1 MGHRA and CDR2 YSYEKL. V lost 3 bases to trimming and J lost 6 bases; unmatched junction nucleotides: 4. The CDR3 here is CASSQTGLDEKLFF. In DNA form, the CDR3 reads TGCGCCAGCAGCCAGACAGGGTTGGATGAAAAACTGTTTTTT.

This clone was counted between two and nine times. The chain employs TRBV7-2 and TRBJ2-3; 9 bases line up with TRBD1. V dropped 5 bases and J dropped 4; count of bases not matched to a gene: 4. The CDR3 extends over 14 amino acids. Per germline, CDR1 SGHTA and CDR2 FQGNSA. The CDR3 loop is CASSARTGADTQYF. In DNA, the CDR3 is TGTGCCAGCAGCGCCCGGACAGGGGCAGATACGCAGTATTTT.

The CDR3 nucleotides read TGTGCCAGCAGCGTAGGAAGGATGGACACTGAAGCTTTCTTT. Its translation: CASSVGRMDTEAFF. The gene calls are TRBV9 and TRBJ1-1; D gene ambiguous. V was clipped by 0 bases and J by 3 bases, with 9 bases between them. CDR3 size: 14 residues. Germline V CDR1 and CDR2: SGDLS, YYNGEE.